These T cell receptor beta chains were read from a single sample in a study of shared clonotypes between healthy human individuals. Assay: immunoSEQ multiplex PCR; the TCRdb copy retains only in-frame clones and omits some. The top ten clones hold roughly 0.45% of a sample with 1.5 million to 1.9 million clones, 95% to 99% of them seen once. The source material was naive CD4+ T cells sorted from blood. The receptors here all came from a man aged 25 to 45 in good health. Each CDR3 is given with its conserved first and last residue. The D gene is left open where the match is weak. Size is omitted from some rows. Given values are once, few, many or a class for expanded clones.

D gene: .; J gene: TRBJ1-1; V gene: TRBV6-9; clone size: .; CDR3 protein: CASSKDRVEAFF; CDR3 DNA: TGTGCCAGCAGCAAGGACAGAGTTGAAGCTTTCTTT
D gene: TRBD2; J gene: TRBJ2-7; V gene: TRBV18; clone size: few; CDR3 protein: CASSPPGLAYEQYF; CDR3 DNA: TGTGCCAGCTCACCACCGGGACTAGCCTACGAGCAGTACTTC
D gene: TRBD2; J gene: TRBJ2-7; V gene: TRBV7-9; clone size: .; CDR3 protein: CASSQQTSGYEQYF; CDR3 DNA: TGTGCCAGCAGCCAGCAGACTAGCGGCTACGAGCAGTACTTC
D gene: TRBD2; J gene: TRBJ2-1; V gene: TRBV9; clone size: .; CDR3 protein: CASSEGTSGRTSNEQFF; CDR3 DNA: TGTGCCAGCAGCGAGGGGACTAGCGGGAGAACGTCCAATGAGCAGTTCTTC
D gene: TRBD1; J gene: TRBJ2-2; V gene: TRBV10-2; clone size: .; CDR3 protein: CASRGPGRGPGELFF; CDR3 DNA: TGCGCCAGCAGGGGCCCGGGCAGGGGGCCCGGGGAGCTGTTTTTT
D gene: TRBD1; J gene: TRBJ2-1; V gene: TRBV9; clone size: .; CDR3 protein: CASSPQGQGSDNEQFF; CDR3 DNA: TGTGCCAGCAGCCCACAGGGACAGGGGAGCGACAATGAGCAGTTCTTC
D gene: TRBD1; J gene: TRBJ2-7; V gene: TRBV28; clone size: .; CDR3 protein: CASSFPTGRRNEQYF; CDR3 DNA: TGTGCCAGCAGTTTTCCGACAGGGAGAAGGAACGAGCAGTACTTC
D gene: .; J gene: TRBJ2-7; V gene: TRBV5-6; clone size: .; CDR3 protein: CASSLVAAKSYEQYF; CDR3 DNA: TGTGCCAGCAGCTTGGTGGCAGCCAAGTCCTACGAGCAGTACTTC
D gene: .; J gene: TRBJ2-1; V gene: TRBV7-6; clone size: .; CDR3 protein: CASRTGVGNEQFF; CDR3 DNA: TGTGCCAGCAGGACCGGGGTGGGGAATGAGCAGTTCTTC
D gene: .; J gene: TRBJ1-2; V gene: TRBV19; clone size: .; CDR3 protein: CASSIVGIAYGYTF; CDR3 DNA: TGTGCCAGTAGTATAGTTGGGATCGCCTATGGCTACACCTTC
D gene: .; J gene: TRBJ2-2; V gene: TRBV7-9; clone size: .; CDR3 protein: CASSDFGEANTGELFF; CDR3 DNA: TGTGCCAGCAGCGATTTCGGGGAAGCGAACACCGGGGAGCTGTTTTTT
D gene: .; J gene: TRBJ1-2; V gene: TRBV15; clone size: once; CDR3 protein: CATSAGVFDYGYTF; CDR3 DNA: TGTGCCACCAGCGCAGGGGTGTTTGACTATGGCTACACCTTC
D gene: .; J gene: TRBJ1-5; V gene: TRBV18; clone size: .; CDR3 protein: CASSPFGDRSYQPQHF; CDR3 DNA: TGTGCCAGCTCACCCTTCGGAGACAGAAGCTATCAGCCCCAGCATTTT
D gene: .; J gene: TRBJ2-3; V gene: TRBV5-4; clone size: .; CDR3 protein: CASSPKRGGPDTQYF; CDR3 DNA: TGTGCCAGCAGCCCAAAGAGGGGGGGACCAGATACGCAGTATTTT
D gene: .; J gene: TRBJ2-1; V gene: TRBV27; clone size: .; CDR3 protein: CASSPGSSLGEQFF; CDR3 DNA: TGTGCCAGCAGTCCAGGGTCTTCACTGGGGGAGCAGTTCTTC
D gene: .; J gene: TRBJ2-3; V gene: TRBV10-3; clone size: .; CDR3 protein: CAISDSSTDTQYF; CDR3 DNA: TGTGCCATCAGTGACAGTAGCACAGATACGCAGTATTTT
D gene: TRBD1; J gene: TRBJ2-7; V gene: TRBV7-7; clone size: .; CDR3 protein: CASSSYRGTYEQYF; CDR3 DNA: TGTGCTAGCAGCTCGTACAGGGGAACCTACGAGCAGTACTTC
D gene: .; J gene: TRBJ2-7; V gene: TRBV10-3; clone size: once; CDR3 protein: CAISDQGRQGSDEQYF; CDR3 DNA: TGTGCCATCAGTGATCAAGGCCGGCAGGGGTCCGACGAGCAGTACTTC
D gene: .; J gene: TRBJ1-2; V gene: TRBV7-2; clone size: .; CDR3 protein: CASSFRSRQSDYGYTF; CDR3 DNA: TGTGCCAGCAGCTTTCGTTCCAGACAGTCTGACTATGGCTACACCTTC
D gene: .; J gene: TRBJ1-4; V gene: TRBV5-1; clone size: .; CDR3 protein: CASSRDSPTNEKLFF; CDR3 DNA: TGCGCCAGCAGCCGAGACAGTCCAACTAATGAAAAACTGTTTTTT
D gene: TRBD1; J gene: TRBJ2-1; V gene: TRBV2; clone size: .; CDR3 protein: CASSRDRGDNEQFF; CDR3 DNA: TGTGCCAGCAGCCGGGACAGGGGTGACAATGAGCAGTTCTTC
D gene: .; J gene: TRBJ2-7; V gene: TRBV19; clone size: .; CDR3 protein: CASSISPVASSYEQYF; CDR3 DNA: TGTGCCAGTAGTATTTCCCCTGTTGCGAGCTCCTACGAGCAGTACTTC
D gene: TRBD1; J gene: TRBJ2-6; V gene: TRBV18; clone size: .; CDR3 protein: CASSPLPGGSSGANVLTF; CDR3 DNA: TGTGCCAGCTCACCACTGCCAGGGGGAAGCTCTGGGGCCAACGTCCTGACTTTC
D gene: TRBD1; J gene: TRBJ2-1; V gene: TRBV4-3; clone size: .; CDR3 protein: CASSNRDSSYGEQFF; CDR3 DNA: TGCGCCAGCAGCAACCGGGACAGTTCCTACGGTGAGCAGTTCTTC
D gene: TRBD1; J gene: TRBJ1-2; V gene: TRBV19; clone size: .; CDR3 protein: CATRGQGFGYTF; CDR3 DNA: TGTGCCACCAGGGGACAGGGGTTTGGCTACACCTTC
D gene: .; J gene: TRBJ2-3; V gene: TRBV7-8; clone size: .; CDR3 protein: CASSTLLHKSTDTQYF; CDR3 DNA: TGTGCCAGCAGCACGCTTTTACACAAGAGCACAGATACGCAGTATTTT
D gene: .; J gene: TRBJ2-5; V gene: TRBV14; clone size: .; CDR3 protein: CASSRGETQYF; CDR3 DNA: TGTGCCAGCAGCCGTGGTGAGACCCAGTACTTC
D gene: .; J gene: TRBJ2-5; V gene: TRBV5-1; clone size: .; CDR3 protein: CASSLGSSGETQYF; CDR3 DNA: TGCGCCAGCAGCTTGGGGTCTAGTGGAGAGACCCAGTACTTC
D gene: .; J gene: TRBJ1-5; V gene: TRBV9; clone size: .; CDR3 protein: CASSPLGEGRQPQHF; CDR3 DNA: TGTGCCAGCAGCCCACTCGGTGAGGGCAGGCAGCCCCAGCATTTT
D gene: .; J gene: TRBJ1-1; V gene: TRBV5-1; clone size: .; CDR3 protein: CASSGLGQMNTEAFF; CDR3 DNA: TGCGCCAGCAGCGGTTTAGGACAAATGAACACTGAAGCTTTCTTT
D gene: TRBD2; J gene: TRBJ2-1; V gene: TRBV5-4; clone size: .; CDR3 protein: CASSFGLAGVNEQFF; CDR3 DNA: TGTGCCAGCAGCTTTGGCCTAGCGGGCGTCAATGAGCAGTTCTTC
D gene: .; J gene: TRBJ1-5; V gene: TRBV7-2; clone size: once; CDR3 protein: CASSFTRDRPQHF; CDR3 DNA: TGTGCCAGCAGCTTCACCCGGGACCGGCCCCAGCATTTT
D gene: .; J gene: TRBJ2-5; V gene: TRBV5-5; clone size: .; CDR3 protein: CASTQGGGETQYF; CDR3 DNA: TGTGCCAGCACCCAAGGGGGAGGAGAGACCCAGTACTTC